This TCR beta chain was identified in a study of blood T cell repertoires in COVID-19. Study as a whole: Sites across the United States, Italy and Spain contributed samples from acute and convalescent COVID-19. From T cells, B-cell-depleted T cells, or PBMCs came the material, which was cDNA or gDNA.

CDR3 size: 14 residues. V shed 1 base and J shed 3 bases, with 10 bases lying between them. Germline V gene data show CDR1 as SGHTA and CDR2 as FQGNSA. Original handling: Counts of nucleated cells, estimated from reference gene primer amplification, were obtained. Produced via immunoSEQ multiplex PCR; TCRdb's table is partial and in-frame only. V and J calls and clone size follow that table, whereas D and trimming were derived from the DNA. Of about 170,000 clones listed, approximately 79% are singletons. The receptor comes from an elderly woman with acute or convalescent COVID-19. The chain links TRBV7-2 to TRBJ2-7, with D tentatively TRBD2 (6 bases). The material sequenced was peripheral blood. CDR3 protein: CASSLGDLIYEQYF. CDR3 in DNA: TGTGCCAGCAGCTTAGGGGACTTGATCTACGAGCAGTACTTC. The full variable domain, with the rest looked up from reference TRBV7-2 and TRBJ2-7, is GAGVSQSPSNKVTEKGKDVELRCDPISGHTALYWYRQSLGQGLEFLIYFQGNSAPDKSGLPSDRFSAERTGGSVSTLTIQRTQQEDSAVYLCASSLGDLIYEQYFGPGTRLTVT.